The 14 T cell receptor beta chains below all came from one sample that was sequenced in a study of human T cells and chemical hapten exposure. Time point defined: patch test 1, 2 weeks after DPC sensitization. The treatment: therapeutic diphenylcyclopropenone sensitization with weekly scalp DPC. Using its own MiXCR run on the RACE reads, TCRdb lists one record per CDR3 protein. The table lists 85,000 to 100,000 distinct CDR3 sequences, roughly an eighth of them singletons. This material consisted of whole blood, taken in connection with sensitization to the hapten diphenylcyclopropenone (DPC). Source of these receptors: a middle-aged woman with alopecia areata. Some clones in this sample may be carry-over from other donors' samples.

Ten or more counts support this clonotype. The CDR3 coding sequence is TGCAGTGCTAGTGGGCAGACCTACGAGCAGTACTTC. Its translation is CSASGQTYEQYF. V and J are TRBV20-1 and TRBJ2-7; D not certain. Looked up from germline, CDR1 is DFQATT and CDR2 is SNEGSKA (reference sequence). The length of the CDR3 is 12 residues. V dropped 3 bases and J dropped 2 bases, with 8 bases sitting between them.

This clonotype was counted only a few times. V and J are TRBV6-6 and TRBJ2-7; 11 positions agree with TRBD1. The germline V gene has CDR1 MNHNY and CDR2 SVGAGI (reference sequence). Losses at the gene ends were 2 bases for V and 6 bases for J; bases not matched to a gene: 6. The CDR3 runs 15 residues. The CDR3 loop is CASSYGRDRGFEQYF. CDR3 bases: TGTGCCAGCAGTTACGGAAGGGACAGGGGGTTCGAGCAGTACTTC.

The chain has TRBV29-1 and TRBJ1-1; tentatively, D is TRBD1 (5 bases). The V gene lost 4 bases and the J gene lost 5 bases, with 5 bases spanning the gap. This CDR3 spans 10 amino acids. Germline CDR1 is SQVTM and CDR2 is ANQGSEA. CDR3: CSVAGTEAFF. In DNA form, the CDR3 reads TGCAGCGTTGCAGGGACTGAAGCTTTCTTT.

This clonotype has at least ten counts. This chain uses TRBV4-2 with TRBJ2-7; 7 bases match TRBD2. Looked up from germline, CDR1 is LGHNA and CDR2 is YNFKEQ. V gave up 0 bases and J gave up 3 bases; unmatched junction bases: 8. This CDR3 is built from 16 residues. The CDR3 region is CASSQENGLADYEQYF. CDR3 DNA: TGTGCCAGCAGCCAAGAAAATGGGCTAGCGGACTACGAGCAGTACTTC.

Concerning this clonotype: With a much larger clone just one base away, this may be a read error. The chain combines TRBV10-3 with TRBJ2-3; 10 nucleotides match TRBD2. The CDR3 is 14 amino acids. V was clipped by 10 bases and J by 4 bases; unmatched bases: 8. Germline CDR1 ENHRY, CDR2 SYGVKD. The CDR3 DNA is TGTGCCACGTCCAGCGGGAGGGTGGCAGATACGCAGTATTTT. This translates into CATSSGRVADTQYF.

This clonotype has a count of ten or more. The CDR3, as DNA: TGTGCCAGCGCGCTGGCAGGGTCTCAGCCCCAGCATTTT. This encodes CASALAGSQPQHF. The chain carries TRBV6-2 or TRBV6-3 and TRBJ1-5; TRBD1 is a possible D gene (5 bases). This CDR3 spans 13 amino acids. The germline CDR1 and CDR2 sequences are MNHEY and SVGEGT. Trimming removed 8 bases at V and 6 bases at J, with 14 bases between.

This clonotype showed up many times. The rearrangement links TRBV3-1 to TRBJ1-1; possibly TRBD1 for D (6 bases). Germline V gives CDR1 LGHDT, CDR2 YNNKEL (reference sequence). Trimming shortened V by 4 bases and J by 8 bases, and 17 bases separated the two germline ends. The CDR3 is made up of 14 amino acids. CDR3 sequence reads: CASSPDGGGREAFF. CDR3 sequence (DNA): TGTGCCAGCAGCCCGGACGGGGGCGGGCGAGAAGCTTTCTTT.

V usage is TRBV6-1 and J usage is TRBJ2-3; 7 nucleotides align to TRBD2. V lost 3 bases, J lost 4 bases, and 7 bases stayed unmatched. The CDR3 is made up of 15 amino acids. Germline-derived CDR1 and CDR2 are MNHNS and SASEGT. The CDR3 DNA sequence: TGTGCCAGCAGTGATTATCCTAGCGGAGCAGATACGCAGTATTTT. Translating gives CASSDYPSGADTQYF.

V and J are TRBV20-1 and TRBJ2-5; D gene unclear. The V end was cut by 1 base, the J end by 2 bases, with 14 bases between. The germline V gene has CDR1 DFQATT and CDR2 SNEGSKA (reference sequence). The CDR3 is 15 amino acids. The CDR3 DNA reads as TGCAGTGCTAGAGCGGCTAGGCAGAATCAAGAGACCCAGTACTTC. It codes for CSARAARQNQETQYF.

Many counts were recorded for this clonotype. The gene calls are TRBV28 and TRBJ1-1; D unclear. The CDR3 is 13 residues long. Germline V gene sequence: CDR1 MDHEN, CDR2 SYDVKM. Trimming took 2 bases from V and 4 from J, leaving 8 bases between them. The CDR3 region is CASSLLGVTEAFF. In DNA, the CDR3 is TGTGCCAGCAGTTTACTTGGGGTCACTGAAGCTTTCTTT.

In nucleotides, the CDR3 is TGTGCCAGCAGCAGAATGACGGGGATGAACACTGAAGCTTTCTTT. This encodes CASSRMTGMNTEAFF. The genes are TRBV3-1 and TRBJ1-1; unclear D gene. CDR3 size: 15 residues. Deletions cut 5 bases from V and 0 bases from J, with 13 bases between. The V gene's germline CDR1 is LGHDT and CDR2 YNNKEL (reference sequence).

This clonotype has more than one count but fewer than ten. The J gene is TRBJ2-7, the V gene TRBV7-9; 8 bases match TRBD1. V shed 2 bases, J shed 1 base, and the junction held 4 bases outside the gene matches. CDR1 SEHNR and CDR2 FQNEAQ come from the germline V gene (reference sequence). The CDR3 sequence is 15 residues long. The DNA for the CDR3 is TGTGCCAGCAGCTTACCCAACAGGGGGTCCTACGAGCAGTACTTC. Amino acids: CASSLPNRGSYEQYF.

This clonotype appeared a few times. V and J are TRBV2 and TRBJ1-5, with D perhaps TRBD1 (5 bases). CDR3 length: 14 amino acids. The V gene lost 7 bases and the J gene lost 8 bases, with 18 bases spanning the gap. Germline V gene lookup returns CDR1 SNHLY and CDR2 FYNNEI. CDR3 amino acids: CASTIQGLGEPQHF. DNA for the CDR3: TGTGCCAGCACCATCCAGGGCCTCGGGGAGCCCCAGCATTTT.

This clonotype appeared many times. CDR3 protein: CASSPYAAAKNIQYF. The DNA of the CDR3 is TGTGCCAGCAGTCCTTACGCCGCAGCCAAAAACATTCAGTACTTC. The chain has TRBV6-5 and TRBJ2-4; no clear D gene. CDR3 length: 15 amino acids. Germline V gene sequence: CDR1 MNHEY, CDR2 SVGAGI. V was pared by 5 bases and J by 0 bases, with 11 bases between.